The clone carrying this TCR beta chain appeared a few times. Its target is unknown. One end of the junction varies from germline; a read error may be responsible. This sample is drawn from a study of read filtering for tumor transcriptome and immune sequencing. Across the study: After DNase treatment, RNA was made into whole-transcriptome libraries. RNA-seq yielded only roughly 85 to 1,400 TCR reads, IR-seq about 4 to 10.27 million. Study results and caveats: This fraction held mixed bone marrow immune cells after CD138-negative sorting. Dropping single-read clonotypes raised IR-seq and RNA-seq shared-clonotype correlation.

This CDR3 contains 16 residues. Molecular barcoded adaptors covering alpha/delta and beta/gamma chains were used on about 390 ng RNA. TCRdb re-called the reads through MiXCR, storing one row per CDR3 protein. The table records tens of thousands of distinct CDR3 sequences, roughly 12% of them present only once. This clonotype originated in a donor at least 40 years old with multiple myeloma. The chain combines TRBV23-1 with TRBJ2-3; 9 nucleotides align to TRBD2. TRBV23-1 is recorded as an ORF, its role being uncertain. The sequencing sample was made of a population of CD138-negative cells sorted from bone marrow. The chain's CDR3 is CASSHASGDVTGTQYF. The CDR3 DNA reads TGCGCCAGCAGTCACGCTAGCGGGGACGTCACAGGTACGCAGTATTTT.